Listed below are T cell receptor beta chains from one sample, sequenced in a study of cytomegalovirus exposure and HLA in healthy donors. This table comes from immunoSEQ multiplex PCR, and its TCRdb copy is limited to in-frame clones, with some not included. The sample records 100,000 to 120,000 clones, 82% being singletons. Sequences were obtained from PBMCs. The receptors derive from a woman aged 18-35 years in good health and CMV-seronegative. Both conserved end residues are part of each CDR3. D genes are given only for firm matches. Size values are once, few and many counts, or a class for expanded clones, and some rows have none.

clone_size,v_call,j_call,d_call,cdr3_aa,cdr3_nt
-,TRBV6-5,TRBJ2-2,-,CASKMGHPNTGELFF,TGTGCCAGCAAAATGGGACACCCGAACACCGGGGAGCTGTTTTTT
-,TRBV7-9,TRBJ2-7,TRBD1,CASSFSLGGQTDHEQYF,TGTGCCAGCAGCTTCAGCCTAGGGGGACAGACAGACCACGAGCAGTACTTC
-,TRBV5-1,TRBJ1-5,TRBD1,CASSLGGQDNQPQHF,TGCGCCAGCAGCTTGGGGGGACAGGACAATCAGCCCCAGCATTTT
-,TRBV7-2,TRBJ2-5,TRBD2,CASSLSGRLQETQYF,TGTGCCAGCAGCTTGAGCGGGAGGCTACAAGAGACCCAGTACTTC
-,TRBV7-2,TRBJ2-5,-,CASSFGNFQEAQYF,TGTGCCAGCAGCTTCGGTAACTTCCAAGAGGCCCAGTACTTC
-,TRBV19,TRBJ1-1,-,CASSRLRDTTEAFF,TGTGCCAGTAGCCGCCTAAGGGACACCACTGAAGCTTTCTTT
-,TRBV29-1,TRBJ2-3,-,CSVVFPDTQYF,TGCAGCGTTGTCTTCCCAGATACGCAGTATTTT
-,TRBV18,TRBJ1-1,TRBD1,CASSPLGQGGNTEAFF,TGTGCCAGCTCTCCCCTGGGACAGGGGGGGAACACTGAAGCTTTCTTT
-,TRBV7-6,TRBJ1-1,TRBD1,CASSLTGGNTEAFF,TGTGCCAGCAGCCTCACAGGGGGCAACACTGAAGCTTTCTTT
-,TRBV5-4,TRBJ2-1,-,CASSLAVGFRSYNEQFF,TGTGCCAGCAGCTTGGCCGTTGGTTTCAGGTCCTACAATGAGCAGTTCTTC
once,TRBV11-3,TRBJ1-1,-,CASSLEVGRSNTEAFF,TGTGCCAGCAGCCTGGAGGTTGGCAGATCGAACACTGAAGCTTTCTTT
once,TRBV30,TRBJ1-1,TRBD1,CAWILQGASTEAFF,TGTGCCTGGATCCTACAGGGGGCGAGCACTGAAGCTTTCTTT
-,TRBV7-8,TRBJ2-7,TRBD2,CASSPSGTSGVYEQYF,TGTGCCAGCAGCCCATCAGGGACTAGCGGAGTATACGAGCAGTACTTC
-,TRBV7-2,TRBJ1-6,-,CASSLGEGGGNSPLHF,TGTGCCAGCAGCTTAGGCGAGGGGGGGGGTAATTCACCCCTCCACTTT
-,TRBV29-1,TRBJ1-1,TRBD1,CSVVGQGSTEAFF,TGCAGCGTCGTAGGACAGGGAAGCACTGAAGCTTTCTTT
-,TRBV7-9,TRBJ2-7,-,CASSSPGGSYEQYF,TGTGCCAGCAGCTCGCCGGGTGGCTCCTACGAGCAGTACTTC
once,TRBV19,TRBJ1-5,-,CASQVQSYQPQHF,TGTGCCAGTCAGGTCCAGTCCTATCAGCCCCAGCATTTT
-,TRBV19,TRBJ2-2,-,CASSIQGSTGELFF,TGTGCCAGTAGTATCCAGGGAAGCACCGGGGAGCTGTTTTTT
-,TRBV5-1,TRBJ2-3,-,CASHLRSGRTDTQYF,TGCGCCAGCCATCTTAGGAGCGGACGCACAGATACGCAGTATTTT
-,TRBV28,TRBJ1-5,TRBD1,CASSRRSGTGDNQPQHF,TGTGCCAGCAGCCGAAGGAGCGGGACAGGGGATAATCAGCCCCAGCATTTT